This entry features one T cell receptor beta chain sequence. This clonotype showed up just once. There is no known antigen for this receptor. CDR1 is given as WNHNN and CDR2 as SYGVQD, both from the germline V gene (reference sequence). Taken from cysteine to phenylalanine, the CDR3 has 12 residues. The entry carries no DNA sequence. This sample's time point label indicates: major or complete molecular response after front-line TKI therapy. Some 15 CML patients were included in the patient cohort, and matched post-remission samples were retrieved for a subset of these patients. To prepare the library, bulk RNA-seq was applied. The TruSeq Stranded RNA sample prep kit was used to generate libraries of poly-A-enriched mRNA from an input of 0.8 to 1 ug total RNA. Paired-end sequencing was carried out on a HiSeq 2500, and each sample was sequenced in triplicate. RNA-seq read length was 125 nucleotides per mate. On the study's bioinformatics: Reads were trimmed and aligned to hg38 using STAR v2.7, and quality control was done with FASTQC, RSeQC and multiqc. Salmon 0.14.1 was used to quantify gene expression levels as transcripts per million (TPM). The results of principal component analysis suggested that neither trial, library batch, sequencing batch, treatment regimen nor sex drove the transcriptomic profiles. TCRdb reprocessed the reads and lists each CDR3 protein sequence as a single entry, with no DNA. TCRdb assigned the V and J calls; the authors' analysis was not used. This sample holds about 220 distinct CDR3 sequences; roughly 93% were observed only once. The ten largest account for approximately 40% of the sample.

The sample comes from a study of alternative splicing in chronic myeloid leukemia remission (TCRdb year 2020). About the study as a whole: Remission specimens from the trials were collected at major or complete molecular response, at 12 or 24 months of TKI therapy. The RESIST (imatinib), ENESTxtnd (nilotinib) and PINNACLE (nilotinib plus pegylated interferon) trials supplied under 10 diagnostic specimens along with matched remission specimens. Female/male counts of 11/5 were recorded for diagnosis samples, 8/3 for remission samples and 2/4 for controls. For the trials, the diagnostic specimens consisted of total leukocytes from peripheral blood that had been collected in EDTA. Nine CML samples, seven diagnostic and two matched remission, were obtained from the French Persistem study. Median ages were about 53 years at diagnosis, about 60 at remission and 30 to 40 for healthy controls. RNA sequencing was used to profile peripheral blood taken from chronic-phase CML patients both at diagnosis and at remission, and those profiles were then compared against healthy donors. For diagnosis, remission and control samples alike, total RNA was extracted from peripheral blood mononuclear cells using Trizol. Overall study outcomes, separate from this receptor: Strong differences in blood cell composition were observed between timepoints, with a shift from myeloid progenitor enrichment at diagnosis to mature lymphoid enrichment at remission. At remission, blood cell composition was found to be reconfigured to resemble that of lymphoid cell-enriched normal controls.

The rearrangement combines TRBV10-1 with TRBJ1-5. The clonotype was recovered from an adult with chronic myeloid leukemia. The sample consisted of PBMCs or total blood leukocytes (not recorded which), taken during remission. The CDR3 region: CASSESFQPQHF.